This T cell receptor (beta chain) came from a study of T cell repertoires in cytomegalovirus infection (dated by TCRdb to about 2019). Some background on the complete study: The peptide stimulations were aimed at well-studied HLA-B-restricted epitopes as well as recently identified HLA-C-restricted CMV epitopes, whose presentation resists viral immunomodulation. The HLA type of each donor mattered for the analysis, because public TCR beta signatures pointed to carriage of CMV infection along with the matching HLA type.

Concerning this clonotype itself: It lacks a known antigen. A read error is possible here, since a much larger clone lies one base away.

What the authors observed across the whole study: In both this cohort and an independent cohort of 350 or so donors, the cumulative frequency of public TCR beta family members distinguished carriers of CMV infection plus the relevant HLA type. The ex vivo response was dominated by HLA-C-restricted CMV-specific TCR beta clonotypes, which also provided the single most frequent clonotype in two of eight donors.

The data were produced on an Illumina HiSeq 1500. The public reads were reprocessed in TCRdb via fastp at Q25 and MiXCR, keeping in-frame beta chains. Every entry covers one CDR3 protein and lists the most common genes and DNA from its rows. The sample table lists tens of thousands of distinct CDR3 sequences, roughly 22% of them with a count of one. Together, the top ten hold around 90% of the sample. Interpreted using the paper, the treatment or condition label stands for: in vitro stimulation with specific CMV peptide epitopes to enrich CMV-specific T cells. The junction shows trimming of 7 bases on V and 4 bases on J, and the gene matches do not reach 10 bases of it. For CDR1 and CDR2, the germline V gene (reference sequence) lists SEHNR and FQNEAQ. Counted from cysteine to phenylalanine, this CDR3 has 14 amino acids. Solely the CDR3 DNA is kept, with 42 bases framed from the first base.

This sequence originates from a human donor in good health (CMV status not recorded). Some clones in this sample may be carry-over from other donors' samples. The chain is assembled from TRBV7-9 and TRBJ2-7, and 7 junction bases match TRBD1. Sequenced here: CD8+ T cells from cultured PBMCs, sampled from culture after CMV antigen stimulation. CDR3 sequence: CASTPPGTDYEQYF. The bases read TGTGCCAGCACCCCTCCCGGGACAGATTACGAGCAGTACTTC.